One sample yielded the 13 T cell receptor beta chains listed below, sequenced in a study of T cells in Graves' hyperthyroidism and ophthalmopathy. RNA transcripts gave rise to amplified TCR beta CDR3 regions. The primer set for the first-round RT-PCR of the TCR CDR3 was HTBI. TCRdb re-called the multiplex PCR reads through MiXCR, storing one row per CDR3 protein. The data show more than 500,000 distinct CDR3 sequences, roughly 14% seen once. The sequenced sample was blood. The receptors shown here come from a woman between 40 and 55 years old with Graves' ophthalmopathy.

In its sample, this clonotype was seen a few times. The V gene is TRBV9, the J gene TRBJ2-5; 13 bases align to TRBD2. The CDR3 is 16 amino acids. The germline V gene encodes CDR1 SGDLS and CDR2 YYNGEE. V lost 3 bases to trimming and J lost 2 bases; unmatched junction nucleotides: 4. Here the CDR3 reads CASSEGLAGPQETQYF. In DNA form, the CDR3 reads TGTGCCAGCAGCGAGGGACTAGCGGGACCTCAAGAGACCCAGTACTTC.

This clonotype showed up many times. The genes are TRBV12-3 or TRBV12-4 and TRBJ2-7; the D gene could be TRBD1 or TRBD2 (5 bases each). V shed 6 bases and J shed 3 bases, with 15 bases lying between them. This CDR3 is 14 amino acids long. The CDR3 nucleotides are TGTGCCAGCAGCAAAGGGGACGGCAGCTACGAGCAGTACTTC. It translates to CASSKGDGSYEQYF.

This clonotype was seen at least ten times. The V call is TRBV19, the J call TRBJ2-2; a weak D match, TRBD2 (5 bases). The V gene's germline CDR1 is LNHDA and CDR2 SQIVND (reference sequence). This CDR3 contains 16 residues. Trimming shortened V by 5 bases and J by 1 base, and 14 bases separated the two germline ends. This CDR3 reads CASSGPVGVNTGELFF. The DNA of the CDR3 is TGTGCCAGTAGTGGGCCGGTCGGGGTGAACACCGGGGAGCTGTTTTTT.

Ten or more counts support this clonotype. The J gene is TRBJ1-5, the V gene TRBV20-1; D is ambiguous. Trimming took 5 bases from V and 7 from J, leaving 15 bases between them. The germline V gene has CDR1 DFQATT and CDR2 SNEGSKA (reference sequence). There are 13 residues in the CDR3. CDR3 region: CSASLGPGQPQHF. In nucleotides, the CDR3 is TGCAGTGCTTCCCTAGGTCCGGGGCAGCCCCAGCATTTT.

In its sample, this clonotype was seen many times. This chain connects TRBV6-1 to TRBJ2-7; 8 bases are shared with TRBD1. V lost 3 bases, J lost 0 bases, and 4 bases stayed unmatched. Germline CDR1 MNHNS, CDR2 SASEGT. The CDR3 loop spans 15 amino acids. The CDR3 is CASSETGDSSYEQYF. The CDR3 bases are TGTGCCAGCAGTGAGACAGGGGATAGCTCCTACGAGCAGTACTTC.

This clonotype was seen repeatedly, ten times or more. The chain couples TRBV7-2 to TRBJ2-7; 8 positions match TRBD2. The CDR3 extends over 15 amino acids. The V gene's germline CDR1 is SGHTA and CDR2 FQGNSA. The trim removed 3 bases at V and 2 bases at J, leaving 6 bases unmatched. The CDR3 is CASSFGTSPPYEQYF. CDR3 bases: TGTGCCAGCAGCTTTGGGACTAGTCCACCCTACGAGCAGTACTTC.

The sample holds many counts of this clonotype. The chain uses TRBV6-2 or TRBV6-3 and TRBJ1-3; D is uncertain. Germline V CDR1 and CDR2: MNHEY, SVGEGT. Trimming left V 1 base short and J 1 base short, with 14 bases between. There are 17 residues in the CDR3. The CDR3 loop reads CASSYLDQQMSGNTIYF. CDR3 nucleotide sequence: TGTGCCAGCAGTTACTTGGACCAACAGATGTCTGGAAACACCATATATTTT.

This clonotype was observed many times. The V gene is TRBV28, the J gene TRBJ1-1, with D maybe TRBD1 (5 bases). Germline loops: CDR1 MDHEN, CDR2 SYDVKM. The V and J ends lost 1 base and 0 bases respectively, with 9 bases between them. The CDR3 loop spans 15 amino acids. CDR3 region: CASSLYGAMNTEAFF. In DNA form, the CDR3 reads TGTGCCAGCAGTTTATATGGGGCCATGAACACTGAAGCTTTCTTT.

There are many counts of this clonotype. The genes are TRBV11-1 and TRBJ2-2, with D perhaps assigned TRBD1 or TRBD2 (5 bases each). Germline loops: CDR1 SGHAT, CDR2 FQDESV (reference sequence). This CDR3 is 17 amino acids long. V lost 5 bases and J lost 0, with 16 bases in between. The CDR3 region is CASSPRAGVANTGELFF. The CDR3 coding sequence is TGTGCCAGCAGCCCCAGGGCCGGGGTTGCGAACACCGGGGAGCTGTTTTTT.

CDR3 nucleotides: TGTGCCAGCAGTACTACAGGGGTAAATGGCTACACCTTC. It is translated as CASSTTGVNGYTF. The J gene is TRBJ1-2, the V gene TRBV2, with TRBD1 identical over 7 bases. V gave up 5 bases and J gave up 6 bases; unmatched junction bases: 6. CDR3 length: 13 amino acids. Germline V gene lookup returns CDR1 SNHLY and CDR2 FYNNEI.

This clonotype was counted ten times or more. The genes are TRBV4-2 and TRBJ2-5; TRBD1 matches at 8 bases. The CDR3 is 16 amino acids. Losses at the gene ends were 3 bases for V and 4 bases for J; bases not matched to a gene: 10. Germline-derived CDR1 and CDR2 are LGHNA and YNFKEQ. CDR3 nucleotide sequence: TGTGCCAGCAGCCATTCCGGACAGGGAGGTTCAGAGACCCAGTACTTC. As protein: CASSHSGQGGSETQYF.

This clonotype was counted many times. J is TRBJ1-1 and V is TRBV14; D is undetermined. There are 13 residues in the CDR3. Germline V gene data show CDR1 as SGHDN and CDR2 as FVKESK. Trimming shortened V by 2 bases and J by 3 bases, and 7 bases separated the two germline ends. The chain's CDR3 is CASSQQVYTEAFF. CDR3 coding DNA: TGTGCCAGCAGCCAACAGGTGTACACTGAAGCTTTCTTT. The variable domain in full, completed from reference TRBV14 and TRBJ1-1, reads EAGVTQFPSHSVIEKGQTVTLRCDPISGHDNLYWYRRVMGKEIKFLLHFVKESKQDESGMPNNRFLAERTGGTYSTLKVQPAELEDSGVYFCASSQQVYTEAFFGQGTRLTVV.

This clonotype was recorded at least ten times. This chain connects TRBV28 to TRBJ2-7, with 12 positions matching TRBD2. Germline CDR1 is MDHEN and CDR2 is SYDVKM. The junction had 9 bases not matched to a gene; V was cut back by 5 bases and J by 1 base. The CDR3 contains 17 residues. CDR3 nucleotides: TGTGCCAGCAGTCGAACCGTTGGACTAGCGGGATCCTACGAGCAGTACTTC. Its translation: CASSRTVGLAGSYEQYF.